A selection of T cell receptor beta chains follows, all from one sample in a study of immune evolution from preneoplasia to lung adenocarcinoma. The table came from immunoSEQ multiplex PCR; TCRdb's copy has only in-frame clones and leaves some out. In the table there are roughly 6,000 clones, roughly 81% of which are singletons. Material for sequencing was FFPE invasive lung adenocarcinoma tissue. The receptors come from a person aged 45-65 years with lung adenocarcinoma. CDR3s include the opening cysteine and the closing phenylalanine or tryptophan. D genes are given only for firm matches. Some rows mark clone size as missing; the rest say once, few, many or name a class of expanded clone.

V	D	size	J	DNA	CDR3
TRBV29-1	TRBD1	NA	TRBJ2-5	TGCAGCGTTCATAGGACAGGAGATCAAGAGACCCAGTACTTC	CSVHRTGDQETQYF
TRBV28	TRBD2	NA	TRBJ2-7	TGTGCCAGCAGCTTCCTTAGCGGGTCCCACGAGCAGTACTTC	CASSFLSGSHEQYF
TRBV18	NA	NA	TRBJ2-3	TGTGCCAGCTCACCACAAGGGGGGTTGTCGGATACGCAGTATTTT	CASSPQGGLSDTQYF
TRBV5-4	NA	NA	TRBJ2-3	TGTGCCAGCAGCGCGGGTGCGGGTAAGGGCACAGATACGCAGTATTTT	CASSAGAGKGTDTQYF
TRBV5-6	TRBD1	once	TRBJ2-3	TGTGCCAGCAGCTTGGCCGCGACAGGGCGTGTTACGCAGTATTTT	CASSLAATGRVTQYF
TRBV14	NA	NA	TRBJ1-3	TGTGCCAGCAAGGGTGACCGTCAAAGAAACACCATATATTTT	CASKGDRQRNTIYF
TRBV6-5	NA	once	TRBJ2-7	TGTGCCAGCAGTTACTCGGGCGGCGAGCAGTACTTC	CASSYSGGEQYF
TRBV15	NA	few	TRBJ2-7	TGTGCCACGAACAGGGACCGAGGATACGAGCAGTACTTC	CATNRDRGYEQYF
TRBV28	TRBD2	NA	TRBJ2-1	TGTGCCAGCAGATCAACGACTAGCGGGAGATACAATGAGCAGTTCTTC	CASRSTTSGRYNEQFF
TRBV29-1	NA	NA	TRBJ1-2	TGCAGCGTTGAACCCACACCTAACTATGGCTACACCTTC	CSVEPTPNYGYTF
TRBV2	NA	NA	TRBJ1-1	TGTGCCAGCAGTCTGGAATGGGTCGCCGCTTTCTTT	CASSLEWVAAFF
TRBV30	TRBD1	NA	TRBJ2-7	TGTGCCTGGAGCCGGGGACAGCTATACGAGCAGTACTTC	CAWSRGQLYEQYF
TRBV19	NA	NA	TRBJ1-4	TGTGCCAGTAGTATGAGGTCCGGAGCAACTAATGAAAAACTGTTTTTT	CASSMRSGATNEKLFF
TRBV6-5	TRBD2	NA	TRBJ2-1	TGTGCCAGCAGGCCGGGACTAGCATCCTATGAGCAGTTCTTC	CASRPGLASYEQFF
TRBV2	NA	NA	TRBJ1-1	TGTGCCAGCAGGCAAGGGGACGTTGTAAGTGAAGCTTTCTTT	CASRQGDVVSEAFF
TRBV5-4	TRBD2	NA	TRBJ2-7	TGTGCCAGCAGCTTGGCGGGACTAGCGGGAGACGAGCAGTACTTC	CASSLAGLAGDEQYF
TRBV4-1	NA	once	TRBJ2-7	TGCGCCAGCAGCCGACGGGCCCCCGGCAGGGACTCTTACGAGCAGTACTTC	CASSRRAPGRDSYEQYF
TRBV27	TRBD1	NA	TRBJ2-7	TGTGCCAGCAGTTTAGCGGTAACGGGACAGGGGTACGAGCAGTACTTC	CASSLAVTGQGYEQYF
TRBV11-2	TRBD1	NA	TRBJ1-1	TGTGCCAGCAGCTTAGATAGGGGGCGAGCTTTCTTT	CASSLDRGRAFF
TRBV27	NA	NA	TRBJ2-5	TGTGCCAGCAGTTTATCTGGCAGCCAAGAGACCCAGTACTTC	CASSLSGSQETQYF
TRBV30	TRBD2	once	TRBJ2-7	TGTGCCTGGAGACGCGGGGGGCTAACCTACGAGCAGTACTTC	CAWRRGGLTYEQYF
TRBV29-1	TRBD1	NA	TRBJ2-1	TGCAGCGTTGAGTTATTGGGACAGGGTTACAATGAGCAGTTCTTC	CSVELLGQGYNEQFF
TRBV6-1	NA	few	TRBJ1-1	TGTGCCAGCAGCGTGGCGGGGGGGCAGACTGAAGCTTTCTTT	CASSVAGGQTEAFF
TRBV28	TRBD1	NA	TRBJ1-5	TGTGCCAGCAGTTATCGGGACAGGTTGGGATATAGCAATCAGCCCCAGCATTTT	CASSYRDRLGYSNQPQHF
TRBV13	TRBD1	NA	TRBJ1-1	TGTGCCAGCAGCAGACAGGGGATGGACACTGAAGCTTTCTTT	CASSRQGMDTEAFF
TRBV6-6	NA	NA	TRBJ1-2	TGTGCCGCCGGGAGAAAGGCTGGGCTAACTAACTATGGCTACACCTTC	CAAGRKAGLTNYGYTF
TRBV7-7	TRBD2	NA	TRBJ2-1	TGTGCTAGCAGCTTAGCCGGGACTAGCGGGAGCAATGAGCAGTTCTTC	CASSLAGTSGSNEQFF
TRBV29-1	TRBD1	once	TRBJ2-2	TGCAGCGTTGAATCCTGGGCTAGACAGGGGCTGGCCGGGGAGCTGTTTTTT	CSVESWARQGLAGELFF
TRBV5-1	TRBD2	NA	TRBJ2-6	TGCGCCAGCAGCTTGGTGGCTAGCGGGAGTGCTTCTGGGGCCAACGTCCTGACTTTC	CASSLVASGSASGANVLTF
TRBV4-1	NA	NA	TRBJ2-7	TGCGCCAGCAGCCAAGAAGCCACCTGGGTCGATTCCTACGAGCAGTACTTC	CASSQEATWVDSYEQYF
TRBV28	NA	NA	TRBJ1-5	TGTGCCAGCAGTTCCACCGGGAGGGGATCCAATCAGCCCCAGCATTTT	CASSSTGRGSNQPQHF
TRBV6-1	TRBD2	once	TRBJ2-3	TGTGCCAGCAGTGTTGCGGGAGGCACAGATACGCAGTATTTT	CASSVAGGTDTQYF